Presented here are 12 T cell receptor beta chains from one specimen sequenced in a study of T-cell reconstitution after alpha-beta-depleted transplantation in children. TCRbeta library construction was performed incorporating unique molecular identifiers. One entry per CDR3 protein, called by TCRdb with MiXCR from the PCR reads. In the table there are 700,000 to 950,000 distinct CDR3 sequences, approximately 15% of which are singletons. The sequencing used PBMCs, mostly from graft donor cells, collected 360 days after TCRalphabeta/CD19-depleted stem cell transplant. These receptors were collected from a male patient between 5 and 17 years old who had a stem cell transplant for acute lymphoblastic leukemia, so the T cells may come from the graft donor.

The chain carries TRBV6-1 and TRBJ2-5; tentatively, D is TRBD2 (7 bases). V was shortened by 7 bases and J by 5 bases, with 20 bases between the two germline ends. The germline gives CDR1 MNHNS, CDR2 SASEGT. This CDR3 comprises 15 residues. CDR3 in DNA: TGTGCCAGCACTATGGGGGCGGGAGTGGGGGAGACCCAGTACTTC. The encoded protein is CASTMGAGVGETQYF.

The chain has TRBV15 and TRBJ2-5, with D unclear. Germline-derived CDR1 and CDR2 are LNHNV and YYDKDF (reference sequence). Trimming removed 2 bases at V and 5 bases at J, with 12 bases between. CDR3 length equals 14 residues. CDR3 nucleotides: TGTGCCACCAGCAGACCGACTGTCGGGGAGACCCAGTACTTC. It specifies CATSRPTVGETQYF.

The chain carries TRBV12-3 or TRBV12-4 and TRBJ1-2; D gene ambiguous. V dropped 2 bases and J dropped 7 bases, with 11 bases sitting between them. CDR3 size: 13 residues. CDR3 sequence reads: CASSLKVITGYTF. The CDR3 bases are TGTGCCAGCAGTTTAAAGGTGATCACTGGCTACACCTTC.

This clonotype was seen a few times. The chain joins TRBV24-1 to TRBJ2-5; 8 bases align to TRBD1. The CDR3 has 15 residues. The ends lost 0 bases at V and 5 bases at J; junction bases unmatched: 4. CDR1 and CDR2 (germline): KGHDR, SFDVKD. The CDR3 coding sequence is TGTGCCACCAGTGATTTGTCAGGGGGCGAGGAGACCCAGTACTTC. Encoded protein: CATSDLSGGEETQYF.

The chain combines TRBV5-6 with TRBJ1-4; possibly TRBD1 for D (6 bases). The CDR3 spans 15 residues. V was cut by 0 bases and J by 7 bases, with 13 bases left in between. Germline-derived CDR1 and CDR2 are SGHDT and YYEEEE. CDR3 nucleotide sequence: TGTGCCAGCAGCTTGGCCGGGGGGCCTGGTGAAAAACTGTTTTTT. It is translated as CASSLAGGPGEKLFF. The full variable domain, in which reference TRBV5-6 and TRBJ1-4 provide the parts outside the CDR3, is DAGVTQSPTHLIKTRGQQVTLRCSPKSGHDTVSWYQQALGQGPQFIFQYYEEEERQRGNFPDRFSGHQFPNYSSELNVNALLLGDSALYLCASSLAGGPGEKLFFGSGTQLSVL.

The chain has TRBV20-1 and TRBJ2-5; D is perhaps TRBD1 or TRBD2 (6 bases each). This CDR3 contains 16 residues. Germline values: CDR1 DFQATT, CDR2 SNEGSKA (reference sequence). The DNA of the CDR3 is TGCGGACTACCTCGGTCGGGGGCGAGGGCAGAAGAGACCCAGTACTTC. Translation: CGLPRSGARAEETQYF.

This clonotype was counted many times. This chain connects TRBV9 to TRBJ2-2, with 8 nucleotides matching TRBD2. CDR3 length: 16 amino acids. Trimming took 0 bases from V and 5 from J; bases not matched to a gene: 6. The germline gives CDR1 SGDLS, CDR2 YYNGEE. CDR3 sequence reads: CASSVVLAGGTGELFF. CDR3 nucleotides: TGTGCCAGCAGCGTAGTCCTAGCGGGTGGTACCGGGGAGCTGTTTTTT. The whole variable domain, remainder taken from reference TRBV9 and TRBJ2-2, is DSGVTQTPKHLITATGQRVTLRCSPRSGDLSVYWYQQSLDQGLQFLIQYYNGEERAKGNILERFSAQQFPDLHSELNLSSLELGDSALYFCASSVVLAGGTGELFFGEGSRLTVL.

V gene TRBV19 combines with J gene TRBJ1-1; 7 nucleotides agree with TRBD1. The CDR3 extends over 15 amino acids. The V and J ends lost 3 bases and 3 bases, in that order; junction bases with no gene match: 7. CDR1 is LNHDA, CDR2 SQIVND, per germline (reference sequence). The CDR3 DNA sequence: TGTGCCAGTAGTATCGGGAAGGGGGCCCACACTGAAGCTTTCTTT. Its translation is CASSIGKGAHTEAFF.

This clonotype was observed at least ten times. The J gene is TRBJ1-1, the V gene TRBV29-1, with D hard to call. The CDR3 covers 10 residues. The germline V gene has CDR1 SQVTM and CDR2 ANQGSEA. Trimming stripped 4 bases from V and 7 bases from J, with 7 bases between. The CDR3: CSVGEVEAFF. For the CDR3, the DNA is TGCAGCGTTGGGGAGGTTGAAGCTTTCTTT.

This chain connects TRBV7-6 to TRBJ2-7; 7 nucleotides agree with TRBD1. CDR3 length equals 15 residues. Trimming removed 5 bases from V and 0 bases from J; junction bases left unmatched: 7. Germline V gene data show CDR1 as SGHVS and CDR2 as FNYEAQ. In DNA, the CDR3 is TGTGCCAGCAGCCCCGTCAGGGGGAGCTCCTACGAGCAGTACTTC. Encoded protein: CASSPVRGSSYEQYF.

This clonotype was counted between two and nine times. The chain links TRBV11-2 to TRBJ2-1; 9 bases align to TRBD2. The CDR3 runs to 16 residues. Germline trimming cut 1 base from V and 4 bases from J; bases unmatched to any gene: 5. CDR1 is SGHAT, CDR2 FQNNGV, per germline. This CDR3 reads CASSLATSGGYNEQFF. CDR3 sequence (DNA): TGTGCCAGCAGCTTAGCGACTAGCGGAGGTTACAATGAGCAGTTCTTC.

This clonotype was counted a few times. The genes are TRBV10-3 and TRBJ1-6; 7 nucleotides align to TRBD1. V lost 9 bases, J lost 6 bases, and 2 bases stayed unmatched. CDR1 is ENHRY and CDR2 is SYGVKD in the germline V gene. The CDR3 runs 12 residues. CDR3 nucleotides: TGTGCCATTCGACAGGGTAATTCACCCCTCCACTTT. Residues: CAIRQGNSPLHF.